This TCR beta chain was captured in a study of blood T cell repertoires in COVID-19. The repertoire was sequenced with immunoSEQ multiplex PCR; TCRdb's copy has only in-frame clones and lacks some. The sample has roughly 260,000 clones; about nine tenths are singletons. Sequencing was performed on PBMCs or T cells enriched from blood (not recorded which). The clonotype comes from a woman in her twenties or thirties with acute COVID-19.

The CDR3 spells CASSAPTGGNYGYTF. The CDR3 DNA follows: TGTGCCAGCAGTGCCCCGACAGGGGGCAACTATGGCTACACCTTC. V usage is TRBV28 and J usage is TRBJ1-2; TRBD1 matches at 10 bases. This CDR3 is 15 amino acids long. Germline V gene lookup returns CDR1 MDHEN and CDR2 SYDVKM. Unmatched junction bases numbered 5, after V lost 5 bases and J lost 2 bases.